The entry that follows covers one T cell receptor beta chain sequence. This sample was included in a study of blood T cell repertoires in COVID-19. Methods used by the authors: The assay estimated nucleated cells by amplifying reference gene primers. Sequenced by immunoSEQ multiplex PCR; TCRdb stores in-frame clones only, minus some. V, J and clone size derive from that table, while D and trimming were established from the DNA sequence. The table records about 310,000 clones, approximately 86% of them present only once. The CDR3 length is 13 residues. V lost 6 bases to trimming and J lost 7 bases, with 12 bases between them. Clinical history as reported by participants underpinned cohort assignment.

The clonotype comes from a woman aged 18-35 years who had recovered from COVID-19. The source material was PBMCs or T cells enriched from blood (not recorded which). This chain connects TRBV12-3 or TRBV12-4 to TRBJ1-4, with D tentatively TRBD1 (5 bases). CDR3 sequence: CASSPGWGEKLFF. CDR3 nucleotides: TGTGCCAGCAGCCCAGGGTGGGGTGAAAAACTGTTTTTT.